A single sample gave rise to the 6 T cell receptor beta chains below, sequenced in a study of shared clonotypes between healthy human individuals (TCRdb year 2020). CD8 naive samples were obtained by positive selection for CCR7 among CD45RO-negative cells, yielding a CD45RA+CCR7+ population from which TemRA cells were excluded. Libraries were made using the immunoSEQ multiplex PCR assay. This is the immuneACCESS table as TCRdb keeps it, with only in-frame sequences that have V and J called. A part of the clones is gone; compared with another copy, unresolved V genes explain less than half, and the rest is unexplained. This sample comprises about 2.2 million clones, roughly 95% of them detected only once. The top ten constitute around 1.7% of the sample. The sequencing sample was made of naive CD8+ T cells from PBMCs. Per the publication, the cell subset or site label means: CD45RA+CCR7+. Receptors were obtained from a man aged 18 to 30 in good health. Some clones in this sample may be carry-over from other donors' samples.

The gene calls are TRBV7-6 and TRBJ2-7; 16 nucleotides align to TRBD2. Losses at the gene ends were 5 bases for V and 6 bases for J; bases not matched to a gene: 4. The CDR3 extends over 15 amino acids. CDR1 is SGHVS, CDR2 FNYEAQ, per germline. CDR3 DNA: TGTGCCAGCAGCGAGGGACTAGCGGGAGGGAGCGAGCAGTACTTC. The encoded protein is CASSEGLAGGSEQYF. Drawing the rest from reference TRBV7-6 and TRBJ2-7, the complete variable domain is GAGVSQSPRYKVTKRGQDVALRCDPISGHVSLYWYRQALGQGPEFLTYFNYEAQQDKSGLPNDRFSAERPEGSISTLTIQRTEQRDSAMYRCASSEGLAGGSEQYFGPGTRLTVT.

The chain links TRBV4-3 to TRBJ1-1; D unresolved. V lost 0 bases and J lost 1, with 9 bases in between. The CDR3 spans 15 residues. From germline, CDR1 is LGHNA and CDR2 YSLEER. As DNA, the CDR3 is TGCGCCAGCAGCCAAGAGAAGGGCGCGAACACTGAAGCTTTCTTT. It encodes CASSQEKGANTEAFF.

The genes are TRBV4-3 and TRBJ1-1; D gene ambiguous. Trimming left V 3 bases short and J 1 base short, with 9 bases between. Germline lookup yields CDR1 LGHNA and CDR2 YSLEER. This CDR3 has 14 residues. CDR3 sequence reads: CASSQPQGNTEAFF. CDR3 DNA: TGCGCCAGCAGCCAGCCACAAGGGAACACTGAAGCTTTCTTT.

This chain connects TRBV7-6 to TRBJ1-4, with D tentatively TRBD1 (6 bases). Germline V lookup: CDR1 SGHVS, CDR2 FNYEAQ. The CDR3 contains 13 residues. V was cut by 5 bases and J by 10 bases, with 14 bases left in between. As DNA, the CDR3 is TGTGCCAGCAGCCCGAGGGGGGTGGGAAAACTGTTTTTT. Translated: CASSPRGVGKLFF. The full variable domain, with the rest looked up from reference TRBV7-6 and TRBJ1-4, is GAGVSQSPRYKVTKRGQDVALRCDPISGHVSLYWYRQALGQGPEFLTYFNYEAQQDKSGLPNDRFSAERPEGSISTLTIQRTEQRDSAMYRCASSPRGVGKLFFGSGTQLSVL.

The CDR3 loop reads CSVETSGNEQFF. The CDR3 DNA reads TGCAGCGTTGAAACTAGCGGCAATGAGCAGTTCTTC. The gene calls are TRBV29-1 and TRBJ2-1; 8 bases agree with TRBD2. Germline values: CDR1 SQVTM, CDR2 ANQGSEA. The CDR3 extends over 12 amino acids. V shed 2 bases, J shed 6 bases, and the junction held 0 bases outside the gene matches.

This chain uses TRBV27 with TRBJ2-7, with 9 positions matching TRBD1. Losses at the gene ends were 2 bases for V and 6 bases for J; bases not matched to a gene: 11. CDR1 is MNHEY and CDR2 is SMNVEV in the germline V gene (reference sequence). There are 16 residues in the CDR3. The CDR3: CASSLIPGTGSGEQYF. The CDR3 nucleotides read TGTGCCAGCAGTTTAATTCCCGGGACAGGGAGCGGCGAGCAGTACTTC.